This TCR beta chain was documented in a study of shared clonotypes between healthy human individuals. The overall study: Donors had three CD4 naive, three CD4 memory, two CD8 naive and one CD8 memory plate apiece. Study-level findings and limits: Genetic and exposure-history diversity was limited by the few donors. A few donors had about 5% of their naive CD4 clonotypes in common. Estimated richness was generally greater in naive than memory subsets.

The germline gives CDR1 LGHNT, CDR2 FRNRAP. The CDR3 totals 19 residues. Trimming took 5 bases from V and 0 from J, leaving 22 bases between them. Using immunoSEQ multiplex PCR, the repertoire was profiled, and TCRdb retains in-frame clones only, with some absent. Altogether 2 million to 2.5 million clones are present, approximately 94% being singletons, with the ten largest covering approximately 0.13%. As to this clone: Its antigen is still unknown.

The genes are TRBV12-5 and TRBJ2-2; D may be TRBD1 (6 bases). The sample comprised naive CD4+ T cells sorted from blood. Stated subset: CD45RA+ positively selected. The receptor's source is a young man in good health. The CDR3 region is CASGLDAKDSLANTGELFF. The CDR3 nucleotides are TGTGCTAGTGGTCTCGATGCCAAGGACAGTTTGGCGAACACCGGGGAGCTGTTTTTT.